The entry that follows covers one T cell receptor (beta chain) sequence. What this receptor recognizes is not known. Base quality data are lacking; no much larger clone is found one base away. The sample's time point, from its label and the paper: about 28 days (+/-7) after the second vaccine dose. Because spike-specific TCR depth and breadth did not differ between the two schedules, AZD1222 recipients who got a second dose at roughly 4 weeks were pooled with those who got a second dose at roughly 12 weeks. Vaccinee samples came from UK trials COV001 and COV002, including a single-blind randomized controlled phase 2/3 trial of AZD1222 (ChAdOx1 nCoV-19) in healthy adults. Trial participant PBMC samples were collected at day 0 and day 28 after the second dose for TCRbeta chain sequencing. The data were obtained in a study of T cell responses to AZD1222 COVID-19 vaccine (dated by TCRdb to the early 2020s). About the investigation overall: A total of about 250 trial participants underwent TCR sequencing, of whom about 200 had received two doses of AZD1222 and some 25 had received two doses of the MenACWY control vaccine. Trial participants were enrolled by age into subgroups of 18-55, 56-69 and 70-plus years, and around 150, 29 and 61 TCR-sequenced participants, respectively, were included in these subgroups.

The CDR3 regions of human TCRbeta chains were analyzed by immunosequencing. On the study's bioinformatics: Repertoire TCRs were checked for matches against a reference library of SARS-CoV-2-specific TCRs that had been generated using the MIRA antigen-specificity platform. Breadth meant the fraction of unique TCRs that were SARS-CoV-2-associated, whereas depth meant the fraction of total T cells that were SARS-CoV-2-associated. Using the MIRA data, every spike-specific TCR was mapped to the spike region that the TCR reacted to and assigned to either a CD4 or a CD8 class. Log10-transformed breadth and depth values were compared by one-way ANOVA with Sidak's multiple comparisons tests. The table comes from immuneACCESS by way of TCRdb, which keeps in-frame sequences with V and J called. Part of the clones is missing from these tables; in studies checked, under half for an unresolved V gene and the rest for unknown reasons. That table gives V, J and clone size, and the DNA gave D and trimming. The sample table lists fewer than 150,000 clones, 88% of them with a count of one. The top ten clonotypes cover around 5% of the sample.

Overall study results and their limits: A significant rise in spike-specific TCR breadth and depth was observed after two AZD1222 doses relative to day 0 and relative to MenACWY recipients. Conclusions about previously exposed vaccinees are limited, since just six or seven AZD1222 recipients were seropositive for SARS-CoV-2 at baseline. No day 14 peak-response samples were available, so repertoires were characterized only after the peak T cell response. Reportedly, close to half of the unique spike-specific TCRs recognized epitopes lying outside the regions that are mutated in the B.1.351 and B.1.1.7 variants. Vaccine-associated CD4 TCRs spanned the whole spike protein, with dominant responses in regions 160-218 and 743-854. Most participants were white British and females outnumbered males, and the authors suggested that clonal diversity may have been underestimated. The 56-69-year group was small, and its depth increase did not reach significance, likely because of low power.

V loses 1 base, J loses 0 bases, and the germline ends lie 15 bases apart. The CDR3 covers 17 residues, taking in both the cysteine and the phenylalanine. The only DNA kept is the CDR3, 51 bases in frame from the first base. From the germline V gene, CDR1 is LGHNT and CDR2 is FRNRAP. This chain is built from TRBV12-5 and TRBJ1-1, and possibly TRBD1, on 5 matching bases. The input for sequencing was peripheral blood, taken 28 days after the second AZD1222 dose. This receptor was taken from an adult who received the AZD1222 COVID-19 vaccine. The CDR3 reads as follows: CASGLEPGPIMNTEAFF. The sequenced DNA is TGTGCTAGTGGTTTGGAGCCGGGACCTATAATGAACACTGAAGCTTTCTTT.